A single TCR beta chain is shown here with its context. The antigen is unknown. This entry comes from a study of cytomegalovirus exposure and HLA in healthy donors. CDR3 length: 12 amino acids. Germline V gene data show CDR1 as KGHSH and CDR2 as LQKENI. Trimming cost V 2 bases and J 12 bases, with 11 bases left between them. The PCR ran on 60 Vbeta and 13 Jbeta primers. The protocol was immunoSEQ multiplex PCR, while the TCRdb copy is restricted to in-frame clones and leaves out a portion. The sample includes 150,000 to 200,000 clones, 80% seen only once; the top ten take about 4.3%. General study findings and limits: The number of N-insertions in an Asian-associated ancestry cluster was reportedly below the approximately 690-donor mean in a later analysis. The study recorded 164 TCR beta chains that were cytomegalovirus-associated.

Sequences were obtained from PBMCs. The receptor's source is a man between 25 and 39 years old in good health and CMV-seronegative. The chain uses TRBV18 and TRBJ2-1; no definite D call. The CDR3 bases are TGTGCCAGCTCACCATTGGCTCGTGGGCAGTTCTTC. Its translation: CASSPLARGQFF. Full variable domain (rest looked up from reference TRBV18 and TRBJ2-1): NAGVMQNPRHLVRRRGQEARLRCSPMKGHSHVYWYRQLPEEGLKFMVYLQKENIIDESGMPKERFSAEFPKEGPSILRIQQVVRGDSAAYFCASSPLARGQFFGPGTRLTVL.